This T cell receptor (beta chain) came from a study of cytomegalovirus exposure and HLA in healthy donors. Study observations and caveats: Another analysis was done later, and it associated around 15,000 TCR beta sequences with HLA alleles at 0.05 false discovery rate. A prior analysis recorded that most TCR beta V segments were productive about 90% or about 30% of the time. Available immune exposure information was restricted to CMV serostatus only.

Germline V lookup: CDR1 SGHRS, CDR2 YFSETQ. The CDR3 loop spans 20 amino acids. The V gene end was trimmed by 0 bases and the J gene end by 1 base; junction bases not matched to a gene: 12. The PCR made use of 60 Vbeta and 13 Jbeta primers. The table came from immunoSEQ multiplex PCR; TCRdb's copy has only in-frame clones and leaves some out. The data include 100,000 to 150,000 clones; the top ten clones carry 2.2%. Notes on this clone: The antigen is unknown.

The sequenced material came from PBMCs. The receptor was derived from a man aged 35 to 55 in good health and CMV-seronegative. The chain combines TRBV5-1 with TRBJ2-6; TRBD1 matches 8 bases. This chain's CDR3 is CASSLGGQARGTSGANVLTF. The CDR3 DNA reads as TGCGCCAGCAGCTTGGGGGGACAGGCAAGGGGTACATCTGGGGCCAACGTCCTGACTTTC.